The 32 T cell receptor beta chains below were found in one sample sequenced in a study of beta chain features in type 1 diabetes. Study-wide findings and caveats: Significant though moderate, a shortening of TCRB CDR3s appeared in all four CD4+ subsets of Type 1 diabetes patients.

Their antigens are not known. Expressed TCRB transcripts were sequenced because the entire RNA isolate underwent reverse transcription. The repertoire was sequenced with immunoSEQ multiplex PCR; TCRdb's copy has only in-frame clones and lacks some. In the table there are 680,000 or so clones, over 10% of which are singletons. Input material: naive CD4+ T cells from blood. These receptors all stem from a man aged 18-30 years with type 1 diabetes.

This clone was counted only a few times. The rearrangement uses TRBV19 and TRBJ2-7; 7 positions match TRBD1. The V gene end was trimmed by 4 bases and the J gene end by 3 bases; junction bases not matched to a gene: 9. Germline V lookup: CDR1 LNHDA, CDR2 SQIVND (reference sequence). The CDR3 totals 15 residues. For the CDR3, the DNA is TGTGCCAGTAGTAGCCTAGGGGGCCTAGACTACGAGCAGTACTTC. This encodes CASSSLGGLDYEQYF.

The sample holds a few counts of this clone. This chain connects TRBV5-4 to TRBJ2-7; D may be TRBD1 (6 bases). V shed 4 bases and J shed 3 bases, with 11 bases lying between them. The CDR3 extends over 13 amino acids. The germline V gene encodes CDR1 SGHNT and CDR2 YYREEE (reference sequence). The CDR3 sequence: CASSHDRIYEQYF. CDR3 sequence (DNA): TGTGCCAGCAGCCACGACAGGATCTACGAGCAGTACTTC.

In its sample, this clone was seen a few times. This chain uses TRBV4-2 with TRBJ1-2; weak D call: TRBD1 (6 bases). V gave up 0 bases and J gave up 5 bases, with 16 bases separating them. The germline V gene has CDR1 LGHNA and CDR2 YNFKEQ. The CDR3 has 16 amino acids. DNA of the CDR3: TGTGCCAGCAGCCAAGACAAAGGGGGTTTTCTATATGGCTACACCTTC. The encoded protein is CASSQDKGGFLYGYTF.

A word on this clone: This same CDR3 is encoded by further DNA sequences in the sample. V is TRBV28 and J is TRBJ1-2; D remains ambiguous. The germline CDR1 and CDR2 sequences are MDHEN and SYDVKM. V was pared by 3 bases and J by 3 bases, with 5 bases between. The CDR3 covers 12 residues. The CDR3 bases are TGTGCCAGCAGTTTTTCGGACTATGGCTACACCTTC. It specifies CASSFSDYGYTF.

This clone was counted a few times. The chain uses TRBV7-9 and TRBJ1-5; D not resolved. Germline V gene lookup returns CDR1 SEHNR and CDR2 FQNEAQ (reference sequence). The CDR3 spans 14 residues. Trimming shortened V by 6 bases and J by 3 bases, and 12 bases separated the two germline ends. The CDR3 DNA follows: TGTGCCAGCAGTTCCGGGAACCTCAATCAGCCCCAGCATTTT. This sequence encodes CASSSGNLNQPQHF.

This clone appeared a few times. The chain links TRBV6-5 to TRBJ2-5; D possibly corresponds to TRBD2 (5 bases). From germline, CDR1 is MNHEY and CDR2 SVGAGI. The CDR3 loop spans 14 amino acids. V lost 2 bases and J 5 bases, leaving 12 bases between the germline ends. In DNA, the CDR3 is TGTGCCAGCAGTTACGGGATTCGAGGGGAGACCCAGTACTTC. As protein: CASSYGIRGETQYF.

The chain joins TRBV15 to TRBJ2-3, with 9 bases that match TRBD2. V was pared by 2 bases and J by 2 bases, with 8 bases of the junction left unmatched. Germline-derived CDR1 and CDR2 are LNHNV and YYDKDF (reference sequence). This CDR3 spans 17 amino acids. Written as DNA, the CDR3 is TGTGCCACCAGCAGACTATTAGCGGGGGCCGCCACAGATACGCAGTATTTT. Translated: CATSRLLAGAATDTQYF.

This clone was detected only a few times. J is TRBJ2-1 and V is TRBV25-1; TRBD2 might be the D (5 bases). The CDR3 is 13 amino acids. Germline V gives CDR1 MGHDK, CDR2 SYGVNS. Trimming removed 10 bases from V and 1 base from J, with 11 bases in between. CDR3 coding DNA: TGTGCCACCTCCACGGGGTCCTACAATGAGCAGTTCTTC. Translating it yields CATSTGSYNEQFF.

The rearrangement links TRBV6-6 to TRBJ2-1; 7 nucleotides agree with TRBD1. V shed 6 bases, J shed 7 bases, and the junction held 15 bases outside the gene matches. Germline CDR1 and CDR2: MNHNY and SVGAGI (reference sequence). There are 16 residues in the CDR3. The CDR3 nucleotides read TGTGCCAGCAGCCGCGAGGTAACAGGGGCTCGGAATGAGCAGTTCTTC. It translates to CASSREVTGARNEQFF.

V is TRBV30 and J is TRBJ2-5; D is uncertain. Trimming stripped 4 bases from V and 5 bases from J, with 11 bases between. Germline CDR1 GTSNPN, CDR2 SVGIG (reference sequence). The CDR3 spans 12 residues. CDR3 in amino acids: CAWKEVWETQYF. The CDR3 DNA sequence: TGTGCCTGGAAAGAGGTCTGGGAGACCCAGTACTTC.

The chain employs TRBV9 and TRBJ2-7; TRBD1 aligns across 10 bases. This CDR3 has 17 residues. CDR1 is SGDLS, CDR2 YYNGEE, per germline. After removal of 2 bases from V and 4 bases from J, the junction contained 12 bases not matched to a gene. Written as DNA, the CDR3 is TGTGCCAGCAGCGTGAGGGGAGGGGGACAGGGGAATTACGAGCAGTACTTC. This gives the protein CASSVRGGGQGNYEQYF.

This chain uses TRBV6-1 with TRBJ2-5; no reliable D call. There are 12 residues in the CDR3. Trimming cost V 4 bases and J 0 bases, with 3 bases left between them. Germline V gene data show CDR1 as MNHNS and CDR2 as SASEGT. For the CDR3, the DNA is TGTGCCAGCAGTGTAAACCAAGAGACCCAGTACTTC. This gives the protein CASSVNQETQYF.

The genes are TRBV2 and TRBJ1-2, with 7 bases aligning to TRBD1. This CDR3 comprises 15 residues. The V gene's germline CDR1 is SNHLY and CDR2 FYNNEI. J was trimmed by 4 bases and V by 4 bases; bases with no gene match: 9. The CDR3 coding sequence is TGTGCCAGCAGTGGGGGACAGAGTTATACCTATGGCTACACCTTC. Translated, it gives CASSGGQSYTYGYTF.

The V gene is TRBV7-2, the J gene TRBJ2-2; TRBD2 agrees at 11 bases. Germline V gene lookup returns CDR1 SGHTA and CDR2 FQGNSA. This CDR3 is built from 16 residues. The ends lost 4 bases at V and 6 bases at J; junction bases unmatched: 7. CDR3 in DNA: TGTGCCAGCAGCTCGAAAGGGACTAGCGGTCCCGGGGAGCTGTTTTTT. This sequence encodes CASSSKGTSGPGELFF. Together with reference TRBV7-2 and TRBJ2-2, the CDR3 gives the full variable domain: GAGVSQSPSNKVTEKGKDVELRCDPISGHTALYWYRQSLGQGLEFLIYFQGNSAPDKSGLPSDRFSAERTGGSVSTLTIQRTQQEDSAVYLCASSSKGTSGPGELFFGEGSRLTVL.

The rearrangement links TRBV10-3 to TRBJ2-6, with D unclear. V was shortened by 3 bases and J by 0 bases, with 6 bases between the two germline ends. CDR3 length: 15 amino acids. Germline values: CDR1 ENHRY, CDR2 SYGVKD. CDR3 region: CAISDALSGANVLTF. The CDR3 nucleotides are TGTGCCATCAGTGATGCCCTCTCTGGGGCCAACGTCCTGACTTTC.

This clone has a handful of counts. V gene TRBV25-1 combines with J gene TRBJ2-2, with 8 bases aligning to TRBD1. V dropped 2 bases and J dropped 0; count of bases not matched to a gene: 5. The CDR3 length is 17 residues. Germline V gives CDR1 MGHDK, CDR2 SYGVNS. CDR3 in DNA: TGTGCCAGCAGTGAACCCTCAGGGGGCCCGAACACCGGGGAGCTGTTTTTT. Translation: CASSEPSGGPNTGELFF.

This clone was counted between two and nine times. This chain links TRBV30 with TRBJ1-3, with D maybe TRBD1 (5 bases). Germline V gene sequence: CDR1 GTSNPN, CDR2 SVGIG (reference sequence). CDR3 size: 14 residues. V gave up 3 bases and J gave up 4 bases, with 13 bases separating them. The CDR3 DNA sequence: TGTGCCTGGAGCGGCGGAGGGGCAGGAAACACCATATATTTT. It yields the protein CAWSGGGAGNTIYF.

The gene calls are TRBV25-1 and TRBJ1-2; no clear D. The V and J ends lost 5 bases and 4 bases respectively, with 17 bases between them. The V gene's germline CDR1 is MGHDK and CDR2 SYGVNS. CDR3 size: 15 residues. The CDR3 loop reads CASSPDGSLGYGYTF. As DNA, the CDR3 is TGTGCCAGCAGTCCGGACGGATCCCTAGGCTATGGCTACACCTTC.

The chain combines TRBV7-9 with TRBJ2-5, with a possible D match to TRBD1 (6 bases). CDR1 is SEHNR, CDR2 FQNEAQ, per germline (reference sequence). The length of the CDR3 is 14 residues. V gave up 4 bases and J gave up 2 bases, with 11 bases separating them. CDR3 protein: CASSSQGQQETQYF. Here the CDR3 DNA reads TGTGCCAGCAGCTCGCAGGGGCAGCAAGAGACCCAGTACTTC.

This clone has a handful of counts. The chain's CDR3 is CASSYSAGLSGNTIYF. The CDR3 DNA reads as TGTGCCAGCAGTTACTCAGCGGGGCTCTCTGGAAACACCATATATTTT. The rearrangement joins TRBV6-5 to TRBJ1-3; maybe TRBD1 (5 bases). Germline V lookup: CDR1 MNHEY, CDR2 SVGAGI. V lost 0 bases and J 0 bases, leaving 9 bases between the germline ends. The CDR3 sequence is 16 residues long.

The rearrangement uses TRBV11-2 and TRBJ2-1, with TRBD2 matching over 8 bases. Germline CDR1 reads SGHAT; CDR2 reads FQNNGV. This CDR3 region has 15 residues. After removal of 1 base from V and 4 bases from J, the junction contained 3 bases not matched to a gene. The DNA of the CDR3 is TGTGCCAGCAGCTTAGGAGCGGGGGCATACAATGAGCAGTTCTTC. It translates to CASSLGAGAYNEQFF.

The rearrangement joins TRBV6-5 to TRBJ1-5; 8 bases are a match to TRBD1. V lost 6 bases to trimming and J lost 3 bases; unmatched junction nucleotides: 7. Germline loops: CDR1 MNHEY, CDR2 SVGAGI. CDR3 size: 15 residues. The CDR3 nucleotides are TGTGCCAGCAGCAGGGACAGGCGATTCAATCAGCCCCAGCATTTT. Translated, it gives CASSRDRRFNQPQHF.

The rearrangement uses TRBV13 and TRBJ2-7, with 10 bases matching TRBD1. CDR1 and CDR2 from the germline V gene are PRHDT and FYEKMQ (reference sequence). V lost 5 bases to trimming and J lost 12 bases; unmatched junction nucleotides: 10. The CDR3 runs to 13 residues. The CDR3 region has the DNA TGTGCCAGCAGCATTGGACAGGGGGTAGTTTTGTACTTC. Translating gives CASSIGQGVVLYF.

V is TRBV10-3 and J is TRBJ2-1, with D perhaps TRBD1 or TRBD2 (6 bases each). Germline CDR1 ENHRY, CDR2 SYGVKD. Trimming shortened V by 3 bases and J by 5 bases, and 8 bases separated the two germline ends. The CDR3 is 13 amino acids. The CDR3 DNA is TGTGCCATCAGTGATAGGGGGGACAATGAGCAGTTCTTC. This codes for CAISDRGDNEQFF.

In DNA form, the CDR3 reads TGTGCCAGCAGTTCCGACAGGGTGCAGAGCTACGAGCAGTACTTC. It yields the protein CASSSDRVQSYEQYF. The rearrangement uses TRBV6-5 and TRBJ2-7; 7 nucleotides match TRBD1. Germline CDR1 reads MNHEY; CDR2 reads SVGAGI. This CDR3 spans 15 amino acids. Unmatched junction bases numbered 9, after V lost 4 bases and J lost 3 bases.

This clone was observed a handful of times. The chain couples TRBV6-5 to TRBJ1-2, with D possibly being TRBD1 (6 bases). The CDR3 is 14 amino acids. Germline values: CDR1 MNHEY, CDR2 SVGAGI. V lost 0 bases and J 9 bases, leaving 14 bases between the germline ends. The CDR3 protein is CASSYSMGARRYTF. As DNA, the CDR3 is TGTGCCAGCAGTTACTCGATGGGGGCCAGACGCTACACCTTC.

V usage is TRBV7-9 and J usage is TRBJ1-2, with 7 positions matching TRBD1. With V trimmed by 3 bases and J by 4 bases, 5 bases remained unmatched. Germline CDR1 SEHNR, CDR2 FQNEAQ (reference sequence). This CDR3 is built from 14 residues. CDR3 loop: CASSFQGESYGYTF. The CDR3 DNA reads TGTGCCAGCAGCTTTCAGGGGGAAAGCTATGGCTACACCTTC.

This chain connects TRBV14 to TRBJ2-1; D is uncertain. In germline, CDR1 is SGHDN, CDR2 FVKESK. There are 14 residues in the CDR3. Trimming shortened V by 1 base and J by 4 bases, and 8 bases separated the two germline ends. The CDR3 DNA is TGTGCCAGCAGCCAAGGAACCTTATACAATGAGCAGTTCTTC. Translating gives CASSQGTLYNEQFF.

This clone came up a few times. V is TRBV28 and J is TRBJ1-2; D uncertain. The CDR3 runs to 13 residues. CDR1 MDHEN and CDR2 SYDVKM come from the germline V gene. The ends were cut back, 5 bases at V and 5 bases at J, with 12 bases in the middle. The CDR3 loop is CASSPATGYGYTF. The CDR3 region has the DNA TGTGCCAGCAGTCCCGCAACCGGGTATGGCTACACCTTC.

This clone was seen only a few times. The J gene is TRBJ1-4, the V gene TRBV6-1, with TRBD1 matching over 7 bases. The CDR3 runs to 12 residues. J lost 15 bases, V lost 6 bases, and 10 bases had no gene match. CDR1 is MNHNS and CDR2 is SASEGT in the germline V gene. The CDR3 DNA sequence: TGTGCCAGCAGGCCTCCCCAGGGGGGCGTGTTTTTT. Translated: CASRPPQGGVFF.

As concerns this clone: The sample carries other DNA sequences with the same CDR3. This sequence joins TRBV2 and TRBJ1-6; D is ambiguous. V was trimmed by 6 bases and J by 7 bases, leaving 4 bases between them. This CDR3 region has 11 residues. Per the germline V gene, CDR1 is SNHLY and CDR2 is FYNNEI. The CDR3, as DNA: TGTGCCAGCAGATACAATTCACCCCTCCACTTT. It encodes CASRYNSPLHF.

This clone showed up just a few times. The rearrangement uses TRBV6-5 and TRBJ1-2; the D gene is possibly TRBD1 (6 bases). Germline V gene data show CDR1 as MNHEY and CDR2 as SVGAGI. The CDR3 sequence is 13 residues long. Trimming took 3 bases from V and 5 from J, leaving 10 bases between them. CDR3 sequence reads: CASSYSGQYGYTF. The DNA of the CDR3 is TGTGCCAGCAGTTATTCCGGACAGTATGGCTACACCTTC.